This entry lists 20 T cell receptor beta chains sequenced from one sample in a study of cytomegalovirus exposure and HLA in healthy donors. The PCR contained 60 Vbeta and 13 Jbeta primers. Generated by immunoSEQ multiplex PCR, the TCRdb table keeps only in-frame clones and is missing some. The sample holds fewer than 85,000 clones, 65% to 75% seen once. Sequencing used PBMCs. These receptors all stem from a man aged 35-49 years in good health and CMV-seropositive.

This clone was counted a few times. The chain carries TRBV15 and TRBJ2-7, with 8 nucleotides matching TRBD1. J was trimmed by 2 bases and V by 9 bases; bases with no gene match: 6. This CDR3 has 13 amino acids. In germline, CDR1 is LNHNV, CDR2 YYDKDF (reference sequence). The CDR3 nucleotides are TGTGCCACATCGGACAGGGCGGCCTACGAGCAGTACTTC. This gives the protein CATSDRAAYEQYF.

The chain carries TRBV9 and TRBJ2-2; TRBD2 matches at 8 bases. Unmatched junction bases numbered 7, after V lost 0 bases and J lost 6 bases. This CDR3 spans 16 amino acids. The V gene's germline CDR1 is SGDLS and CDR2 YYNGEE. CDR3 nucleotides: TGTGCCAGCAGCGTAGCTCCGGCGGGAGGCGCCGGGGAGCTGTTTTTT. Translation: CASSVAPAGGAGELFF.

The table lists this clone with a few counts. V gene TRBV5-1 combines with J gene TRBJ1-2, with D possibly matching TRBD1 (6 bases). Germline CDR1 reads SGHRS; CDR2 reads YFSETQ. The CDR3 consists of 14 residues. V lost 4 bases and J lost 8, with 18 bases in between. CDR3: CASSEITGMGGYTF. The CDR3 DNA follows: TGCGCCAGCAGCGAGATTACAGGGATGGGGGGCTACACCTTC. The full variable domain, completed using reference TRBV5-1 and TRBJ1-2, is KAGVTQTPRYLIKTRGQQVTLSCSPISGHRSVSWYQQTPGQGLQFLFEYFSETQRNKGNFPGRFSGRQFSNSRSEMNVSTLELGDSALYLCASSEITGMGGYTFGSGTRLTVV.

V and J are TRBV20-1 and TRBJ2-3, with D possibly matching TRBD1 (5 bases). Germline V lookup: CDR1 DFQATT, CDR2 SNEGSKA (reference sequence). Trimming left V 7 bases short and J 0 bases short, with 5 bases between. The CDR3 covers 11 residues. The CDR3 here is CSGGSTDTQYF. For the CDR3, the DNA is TGCAGTGGGGGCAGCACAGATACGCAGTATTTT.

This clone appeared once. The V gene is TRBV4-3, the J gene TRBJ2-5; TRBD2 agrees at 12 bases. Germline V gives CDR1 LGHNA, CDR2 YSLEER. The CDR3 is 15 residues long. V was clipped by 6 bases and J by 5 bases; unmatched bases: 7. The CDR3 DNA reads as TGCGCCAGCAGTCTAGCGGGGGGGCCAGGGGAGACCCAGTACTTC. As protein: CASSLAGGPGETQYF.

This clone occurred once. The chain links TRBV21-1 to TRBJ2-3; the D call TRBD1 from the table was never checked on the DNA. TRBV21-1 counts as a pseudogene. There are 16 residues in the CDR3. CDR3 sequence: CASSHGLQGSADTQYF. The CDR3 bases are TGTGCCAGCAGCCATGGCCTACAGGGGTCAGCAGATACGCAGTATTTT.

The rearrangement links TRBV28 to TRBJ2-1; D remains ambiguous. Germline V gene data show CDR1 as MDHEN and CDR2 as SYDVKM. This CDR3 is 16 amino acids long. Trimming took 1 base from V and 0 from J, leaving 10 bases between them. The DNA for the CDR3 is TGTGCCAGCAGTTTATCGCTCACGAGCTCCTACAATGAGCAGTTCTTC. Its protein is CASSLSLTSSYNEQFF. The full variable domain, with the rest looked up from reference TRBV28 and TRBJ2-1, is DVKVTQSSRYLVKRTGEKVFLECVQDMDHENMFWYRQDPGLGLRLIYFSYDVKMKEKGDIPEGYSVSREKKERFSLILESASTNQTSMYLCASSLSLTSSYNEQFFGPGTRLTVL.

The J gene is TRBJ1-2, the V gene TRBV19, with D possibly TRBD1 on 6 matching bases. Trimming left V 5 bases short and J 4 bases short, with 8 bases between. The germline gives CDR1 LNHDA, CDR2 SQIVND (reference sequence). This CDR3 region has 12 residues. Here the CDR3 reads CASSPDSYGYTF. DNA of the CDR3: TGTGCCAGTAGTCCGGACAGCTATGGCTACACCTTC.

The rearrangement joins TRBV28 to TRBJ1-2, with D tentatively TRBD1 (5 bases). The V end was cut by 5 bases, the J end by 4 bases, with 8 bases between. Germline V gene sequence: CDR1 MDHEN, CDR2 SYDVKM. The length of the CDR3 is 12 residues. The CDR3 reads CASSGAVYGYTF. The CDR3 region has the DNA TGTGCCAGCAGTGGGGCAGTCTATGGCTACACCTTC.

The chain combines TRBV2 with TRBJ2-3; the match to TRBD2 covers 8 bases. Trimming removed 7 bases from V and 3 bases from J; junction bases left unmatched: 9. The CDR3 has 15 amino acids. The germline V gene encodes CDR1 SNHLY and CDR2 FYNNEI. The CDR3 is CASTSRAGGTDTQYF. The CDR3 DNA sequence: TGTGCCAGCACGTCACGGGCGGGGGGTACAGATACGCAGTATTTT.

The rearrangement uses TRBV5-6 and TRBJ2-7; D might be TRBD1 (5 bases). CDR3 length equals 13 residues. Germline CDR1 reads SGHDT; CDR2 reads YYEEEE. V lost 5 bases, J lost 3 bases, and 12 bases lay in between. This CDR3 is CASSLDNYYEQYF. The CDR3, as DNA: TGTGCCAGCAGTCTGGACAATTACTACGAGCAGTACTTC.

The chain links TRBV28 to TRBJ1-5; 7 nucleotides match TRBD1. This CDR3 has 15 amino acids. Germline trimming cut 4 bases from V and 0 bases from J; bases unmatched to any gene: 3. Germline CDR1 and CDR2: MDHEN and SYDVKM. The CDR3 sequence: CASSSGQTSNQPQHF. The CDR3 DNA is TGTGCCAGCAGTTCGGGACAGACTAGCAATCAGCCCCAGCATTTT.

The chain links TRBV7-8 to TRBJ2-1; TRBD2 agrees at 8 bases. The CDR3 consists of 15 residues. Looked up from germline, CDR1 is SGHVS and CDR2 is FQNEAQ. V lost 8 bases to trimming and J lost 2 bases; unmatched junction nucleotides: 8. CDR3 sequence (DNA): TGTGCCAGCGGAAAAAGCGGGGGCACCTACAATGAGCAGTTCTTC. Translating gives CASGKSGGTYNEQFF.

The chain is built from TRBV4-2 and TRBJ2-6; 9 bases match TRBD1. The CDR3 is 17 amino acids. The trim removed 3 bases at V and 3 bases at J, leaving 6 bases unmatched. Germline lookup yields CDR1 LGHNA and CDR2 YNFKEQ. The CDR3, as DNA: TGTGCCAGCAGCCACGAAACAGGGGGCGGTGGGGCCAACGTCCTGACTTTC. This gives the protein CASSHETGGGGANVLTF.

This clone was observed a handful of times. The chain recombines TRBV29-1 with TRBJ2-2; 8 nucleotides agree with TRBD2. Germline-derived CDR1 and CDR2 are SQVTM and ANQGSEA. CDR3 length: 16 residues. The V and J ends lost 3 bases and 2 bases, in that order; junction bases with no gene match: 8. The CDR3 DNA reads as TGCAGCGTTGAGGCCAGCGGGGGCCCCAACACCGGGGAGCTGTTTTTT. This sequence encodes CSVEASGGPNTGELFF.

As to this clone: Distinct nucleotide sequences in the sample also encode this CDR3. The chain recombines TRBV6-1 with TRBJ2-1; the match to TRBD1 covers 8 bases. Germline V gene lookup returns CDR1 MNHNS and CDR2 SASEGT. The V gene end was trimmed by 5 bases and the J gene end by 5 bases; junction bases not matched to a gene: 5. This CDR3 spans 14 amino acids. The CDR3 is CASSLDRGNNEQFF. CDR3 sequence (DNA): TGTGCCAGCAGTCTAGACAGGGGAAACAATGAGCAGTTCTTC.

The V gene is TRBV7-2, the J gene TRBJ2-3; 8 nucleotides line up with TRBD2. Germline CDR1 reads SGHTA; CDR2 reads FQGNSA. CDR3 length equals 16 residues. The V segment lost 0 bases and the J segment 6 bases; nucleotides outside the gene matches: 8. CDR3 in DNA: TGTGCCAGCAGCTTAGCCGGGGGGGCAGGTTTCGATACGCAGTATTTT. It specifies CASSLAGGAGFDTQYF.

The J gene is TRBJ2-3, the V gene TRBV2; 8 positions agree with TRBD1. The V and J ends lost 5 bases and 0 bases, in that order; junction bases with no gene match: 4. Germline V gene lookup returns CDR1 SNHLY and CDR2 FYNNEI. CDR3 length: 15 amino acids. CDR3 sequence: CASSSRTGSTDTQYF. DNA of the CDR3: TGTGCCAGCAGTAGTAGGACAGGGAGCACAGATACGCAGTATTTT.

The rearrangement uses TRBV10-3 and TRBJ2-7; the D is unclear. Trimming shortened V by 2 bases and J by 5 bases, and 10 bases separated the two germline ends. Germline values: CDR1 ENHRY, CDR2 SYGVKD. CDR3 length equals 13 residues. CDR3 nucleotides: TGTGCCATCAGTGAGCCGACTGTGGACGAGCAGTACTTC. It codes for CAISEPTVDEQYF.

This chain joins TRBV7-9 and TRBJ2-7; 7 bases align to TRBD1. This CDR3 contains 14 residues. CDR1 SEHNR and CDR2 FQNEAQ come from the germline V gene (reference sequence). The V and J ends lost 5 bases and 6 bases, in that order; junction bases with no gene match: 10. The DNA of the CDR3 is TGTGCCAGCAGCGCGAGACAGGGATCTTGCGAGCAGTACTTC. Translation gives CASSARQGSCEQYF.